This entry lists 19 T cell receptor beta chains sequenced from one sample in a study of T cells in Graves' hyperthyroidism and ophthalmopathy. Researchers took RNA transcripts and amplified the TCR beta CDR3 regions from them. HTBI primers were used for first-round RT-PCR of the TCR CDR3. In TCRdb, the multiplex PCR reads were re-called with MiXCR into one record per CDR3 protein. The table records 600,000 or so distinct CDR3 sequences, about 14% of them present only once. The sample taken for sequencing was blood. The receptors stem from a woman in her fifties or sixties with Graves' ophthalmopathy.

This clonotype was counted at least ten times. This sequence joins TRBV20-1 and TRBJ2-1; 10 bases fit TRBD2. Germline assignment: CDR1 DFQATT and CDR2 SNEGSKA (reference sequence). The J segment lost 7 bases and the V segment lost 7 bases, leaving 16 bases of the junction unmatched. CDR3 length: 16 residues. The CDR3 protein is CSVKPPGLASWNEQFF. DNA of the CDR3: TGCAGTGTCAAGCCCCCGGGACTAGCGTCGTGGAATGAGCAGTTCTTC.

In its sample, this clonotype was seen many times. The J gene is TRBJ2-1, the V gene TRBV2; the match to TRBD2 covers 10 bases. Unmatched junction bases numbered 8, after V lost 6 bases and J lost 0 bases. Germline CDR1 SNHLY, CDR2 FYNNEI. The CDR3 has 17 amino acids. The CDR3 DNA reads as TGTGCCAGCAGAGGGGGATTAGCGGGAGGCTCCTACAATGAGCAGTTCTTC. Protein product: CASRGGLAGGSYNEQFF.

This clonotype was picked up many times. The chain's CDR3 is CASSLRLAGPFNEQFF. The CDR3 DNA reads as TGTGCCAGCAGTTTAAGGCTAGCGGGACCTTTCAATGAGCAGTTCTTC. The J gene is TRBJ2-1, the V gene TRBV12-3 or TRBV12-4; the match to TRBD2 covers 9 bases. The length of the CDR3 is 16 residues. Germline trimming cut 2 bases from V and 6 bases from J; bases unmatched to any gene: 8.

There are many counts of this clonotype. V is TRBV30 and J is TRBJ2-1; tentatively, D is TRBD2 (5 bases). The germline V and J ends were trimmed by 5 bases and 7 bases, with 18 bases remaining between them. The germline V gene has CDR1 GTSNPN and CDR2 SVGIG (reference sequence). The CDR3 consists of 14 residues. This CDR3 is CAWRAGDSGNEQFF. CDR3 DNA sequence: TGTGCCTGGCGGGCTGGGGATTCGGGGAATGAGCAGTTCTTC.

This clonotype was seen many times. The CDR3 nucleotides read TGTGCCAGCAGCTCCCCGGGACAGGGCGGTTCACCCCTCCACTTT. Its translation: CASSSPGQGGSPLHF. V usage is TRBV28 and J usage is TRBJ1-6; 9 bases match TRBD1. In germline, CDR1 is MDHEN, CDR2 SYDVKM. CDR3 length: 15 amino acids. V lost 6 bases to trimming and J lost 9 bases; unmatched junction nucleotides: 9.

The V gene is TRBV10-3, the J gene TRBJ2-7; either TRBD1 or TRBD2 may supply D (6 bases each). V was pared by 1 base and J by 3 bases, with 10 bases between. CDR3 length: 14 amino acids. Germline V gene sequence: CDR1 ENHRY, CDR2 SYGVKD. As DNA, the CDR3 is TGTGCCATCAGTGAGTTCGGGGGCAACTACGAGCAGTACTTC. Translation: CAISEFGGNYEQYF.

The chain joins TRBV20-1 to TRBJ2-7; D is unclear. The CDR3 consists of 13 residues. The V end was cut by 7 bases, the J end by 2 bases, with 15 bases between. CDR1 is DFQATT, CDR2 SNEGSKA, per germline (reference sequence). DNA of the CDR3: TGCAGTGTTATGGGTCCGTCCGCCTACGAGCAGTACTTC. Translating gives CSVMGPSAYEQYF.

This clonotype was counted many times. This chain joins TRBV18 and TRBJ2-5, with unresolved D. CDR1 and CDR2 from the germline V gene are KGHSH and LQKENI. The V and J ends lost 5 bases and 5 bases respectively, with 18 bases between them. CDR3 length: 15 residues. CDR3 in amino acids: CASSNQENNMETQYF. CDR3 DNA: TGTGCCAGCTCAAACCAGGAGAATAACATGGAGACCCAGTACTTC.

This clonotype was observed at least ten times. The CDR3 nucleotides read TGCAGTGCCCTCCACCGAGGAGCGGAGGCGAACACCGGGGAGCTGTTTTTT. Its protein product is CSALHRGAEANTGELFF. This sequence joins TRBV20-1 and TRBJ2-2; a possible D gene is TRBD2 (5 bases). The CDR3 is made up of 17 amino acids. Between the trimmed V and J ends, which lost 6 bases and 0 bases, there was a span of 20 bases. CDR1 and CDR2 from the germline V gene are DFQATT and SNEGSKA (reference sequence).

This clonotype was seen a few times. The chain has TRBV7-2 and TRBJ2-7; D is unclear. This CDR3 contains 13 residues. Trimming left V 2 bases short and J 2 bases short, with 7 bases between. Germline CDR1 is SGHTA and CDR2 is FQGNSA. The CDR3 spells CASSLRETYEQYF. Here the CDR3 DNA reads TGTGCCAGCAGCTTAAGGGAAACCTACGAGCAGTACTTC. Based on the CDR3 plus reference TRBV7-2 and TRBJ2-7, the full variable domain is GAGVSQSPSNKVTEKGKDVELRCDPISGHTALYWYRQSLGQGLEFLIYFQGNSAPDKSGLPSDRFSAERTGGSVSTLTIQRTQQEDSAVYLCASSLRETYEQYFGPGTRLTVT.

This clonotype was seen many times. The chain uses TRBV20-1 and TRBJ2-7; D remains ambiguous. The CDR3 length is 12 residues. With 7 bases removed from V and 2 bases from J, the gap between germline ends came to 12 bases. CDR1 and CDR2 (germline): DFQATT, SNEGSKA (reference sequence). The CDR3 region has the DNA TGCAGTGTCCCGACAATTACCTACGAGCAGTACTTC. Amino acid sequence: CSVPTITYEQYF.

The sample holds many counts of this clonotype. This chain uses TRBV9 with TRBJ1-6, with D maybe TRBD1 (5 bases). Germline values: CDR1 SGDLS, CDR2 YYNGEE. The germline V and J ends were trimmed by 2 bases and 7 bases, with 10 bases remaining between them. CDR3 length: 14 amino acids. CDR3 region: CASSVRDGNSPLHF. The CDR3 DNA is TGTGCCAGCAGCGTGAGGGACGGCAATTCACCCCTCCACTTT.

This clonotype has ten or more counts. The chain employs TRBV20-1 and TRBJ2-1; 9 nucleotides match TRBD1. Trimming cost V 4 bases and J 2 bases; bases outside gene matches: 9. Germline V gene lookup returns CDR1 DFQATT and CDR2 SNEGSKA (reference sequence). CDR3 length: 16 residues. CDR3: CSATGGDREAYNEQFF. As DNA, the CDR3 is TGCAGTGCTACAGGAGGGGACAGGGAGGCCTACAATGAGCAGTTCTTC.

This clonotype appeared a few times. V gene TRBV20-1 combines with J gene TRBJ2-4; D uncertain. The CDR3 has 14 residues. V gave up 1 base and J gave up 3 bases, with 10 bases separating them. The V gene's germline CDR1 is DFQATT and CDR2 SNEGSKA (reference sequence). CDR3 in DNA: TGCAGTGCTAGAGCAGACGATGACAAAAACATTCAGTACTTC. Translating it yields CSARADDDKNIQYF.

This clonotype was seen repeatedly, ten times or more. The genes are TRBV24-1 and TRBJ1-5; D is unclear. CDR3 size: 16 residues. Germline V gives CDR1 KGHDR, CDR2 SFDVKD. V was clipped by 3 bases and J by 4 bases, with 15 bases between them. CDR3 protein: CATSDTRFPGNQPQHF. CDR3 coding DNA: TGTGCCACCAGTGATACCCGTTTCCCGGGAAATCAGCCCCAGCATTTT.

This clonotype was picked up many times. The chain recombines TRBV12-3 or TRBV12-4 with TRBJ1-2; 7 nucleotides match TRBD1. V trimming: 3 bases; J trimming: 6 bases; junction bases outside the gene matches: 7. The CDR3 totals 14 residues. The CDR3 coding sequence is TGTGCCAGCAGTTTTAGGACAGGTACCCATGGCTACACCTTC. This sequence encodes CASSFRTGTHGYTF.

This clonotype was seen a handful of times. This sequence joins TRBV7-2 and TRBJ2-2; tentatively, D is TRBD2 (5 bases). V lost 5 bases, J lost 7 bases, and 11 bases lay in between. CDR3 length: 13 amino acids. CDR1 is SGHTA and CDR2 is FQGNSA in the germline V gene. The CDR3 spells CASSGGFGGELFF. The DNA of the CDR3 is TGTGCCAGCAGCGGAGGTTTCGGCGGGGAGCTGTTTTTT.

This clonotype was found many times. The rearrangement joins TRBV2 to TRBJ2-3, with 7 bases identical to TRBD2. The CDR3 is made up of 14 amino acids. Germline values: CDR1 SNHLY, CDR2 FYNNEI. Trimming at V came to 3 bases and at J to 3 bases, leaving 3 bases not matched to a gene. DNA for the CDR3: TGTGCCAGCAGTGAGGTGGGGGGGACAGATACGCAGTATTTT. This encodes CASSEVGGTDTQYF. The whole variable domain, remainder taken from reference TRBV2 and TRBJ2-3, is EPEVTQTPSHQVTQMGQEVILRCVPISNHLYFYWYRQILGQKVEFLVSFYNNEISEKSEIFDDQFSVERPDGSNFTLKIRSTKLEDSAMYFCASSEVGGTDTQYFGPGTRLTVL.

DNA of the CDR3: TGCGCCAGCAGCCAGATGGGACTAGCGGGGGCGAACACCGGGGAGCTGTTTTTT. Amino acids: CASSQMGLAGANTGELFF. This chain joins TRBV4-3 and TRBJ2-2, with 14 bases identical to TRBD2. With V trimmed by 3 bases and J by 0 bases, 3 bases remained unmatched. CDR3 length equals 18 residues. Germline CDR1 is LGHNA and CDR2 is YSLEER.